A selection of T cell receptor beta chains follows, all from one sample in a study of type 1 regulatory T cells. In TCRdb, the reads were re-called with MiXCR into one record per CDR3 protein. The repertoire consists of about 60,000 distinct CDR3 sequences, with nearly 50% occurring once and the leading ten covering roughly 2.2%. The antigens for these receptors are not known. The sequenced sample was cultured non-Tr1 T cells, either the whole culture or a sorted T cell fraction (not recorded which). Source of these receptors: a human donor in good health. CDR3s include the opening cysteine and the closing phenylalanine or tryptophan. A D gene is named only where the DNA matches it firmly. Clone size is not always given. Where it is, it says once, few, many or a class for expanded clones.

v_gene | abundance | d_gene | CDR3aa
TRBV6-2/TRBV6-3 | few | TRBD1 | CASRRRDRESPGQYF
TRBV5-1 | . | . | CASSFSGQTPEAFF
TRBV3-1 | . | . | CASSPSYSEAFF
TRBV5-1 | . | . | CASSQGGFDQPQHF
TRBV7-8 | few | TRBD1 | CASSSRDRTYEQYF
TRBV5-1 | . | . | CASSWDGTRNQPQHF
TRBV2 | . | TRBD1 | CASSAGTVYEQYF
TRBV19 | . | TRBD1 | CASSARDSGYGYTF
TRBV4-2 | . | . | CASSQAGGAYNEQFF
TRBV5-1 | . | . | CASSPDLGYGYTF
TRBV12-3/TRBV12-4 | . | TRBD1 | CASTRDRRGEQYF
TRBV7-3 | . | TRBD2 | CASTPRLAGISSDTDTQYF
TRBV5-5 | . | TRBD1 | CASSSPGQGVVEQYF
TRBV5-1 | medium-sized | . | CASSFGQDNSPLHF
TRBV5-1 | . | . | CASRPRTAKETQYF
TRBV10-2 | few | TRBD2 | CASRTSGPGETQYF
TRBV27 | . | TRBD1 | CASSFQTGTGLNTGELFF
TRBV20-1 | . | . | CSARDQRSGANVLTF
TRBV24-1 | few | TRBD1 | CATSDSQGVETQYF
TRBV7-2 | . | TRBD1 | CASSLDGTGGNQPQHF
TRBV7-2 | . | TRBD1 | CASSLTGALNQPQHF
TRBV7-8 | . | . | CASSLVACSVGYGYTF
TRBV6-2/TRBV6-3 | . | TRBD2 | CASKSGAYEQYF
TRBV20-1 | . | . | CSAFEGSYNSPLHF
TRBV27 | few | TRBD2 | CATGLAGGRSYNEQFF
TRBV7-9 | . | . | CASSITGDGGYTF
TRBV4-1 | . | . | CASSRAGQPNYGYTF
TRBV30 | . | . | CAWSYGNEQFF
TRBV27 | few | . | CASSLSPAVYGYTF
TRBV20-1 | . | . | CSAQGTALHEQYF
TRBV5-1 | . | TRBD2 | CASSLGASGGANEQFF
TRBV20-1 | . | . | CSARGGARTGELFF
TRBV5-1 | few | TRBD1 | CASSFLGQKETQYF
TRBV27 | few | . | CASSPTPDTGTQYF
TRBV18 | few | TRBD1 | CASSPPPGQGFGTEAFF
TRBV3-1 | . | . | CASSQDAGAEDTEAFF
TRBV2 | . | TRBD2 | CASSDIGGGAAYEQYF
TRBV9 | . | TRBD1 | CASSVGSRDSGETQYF
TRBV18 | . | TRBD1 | CASSPPGQQNTEAFF
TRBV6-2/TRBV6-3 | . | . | CASSFPPGINEKLFF
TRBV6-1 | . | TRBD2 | CASSGGINIYEQYF
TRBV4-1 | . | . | CASSQKSRGADTQYF
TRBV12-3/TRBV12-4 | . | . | CASSFFDEQFF
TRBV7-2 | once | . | CASSLGGRNQPQHF
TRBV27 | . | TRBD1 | CARSLQGSRNEQFF
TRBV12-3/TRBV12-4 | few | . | CASRPDGSVYGYTF
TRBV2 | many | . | CASSDPVEAKNIQYF
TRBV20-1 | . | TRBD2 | CSARPGGGSEQFF
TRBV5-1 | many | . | CASSFSGNTGELFF
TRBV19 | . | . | CASSLRGAGDNSPLHF
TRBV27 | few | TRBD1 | CASSLTRDRGYGYTF
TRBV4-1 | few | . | CASSYSMGYGYTF
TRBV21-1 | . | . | CASSKGPLPDTQYF
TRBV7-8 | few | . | CASSSTGGEQYF
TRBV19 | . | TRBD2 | CASSIGTSGGSRIEQFF
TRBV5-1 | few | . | CASSSHQDRVETQYF
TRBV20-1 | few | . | CSASNPNRQADTQYF
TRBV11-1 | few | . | CASSLWEGGNTQYF
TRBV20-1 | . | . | CSAEGVMGETQYF
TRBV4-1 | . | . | CASSRGDRQETQYF